This TCR beta chain derives from a study of cytomegalovirus exposure and HLA in healthy donors. The wider study: From donors who were HLA-typed, an early data release held 80 million to 85 million unique TCRs.

Study-level findings and limits: Presence/absence results assume similar sequencing depth per donor, which may not hold. Earlier findings revealed that most TCR beta V segments proved productive either about 87% or about 30% of the time.

A note on this clone: What it binds is unknown.

This CDR3 is 13 amino acids long. J lost 5 bases, V lost 5 bases, and 2 bases had no gene match. Germline lookup yields CDR1 SEHNR and CDR2 FQNEAQ (reference sequence). PCR involved 60 Vbeta and 13 Jbeta primers. Some clones are missing from TCRdb's copy, which holds only in-frame ones; the method was immunoSEQ multiplex PCR. The sample gives tens of thousands of clones, around 72% of which show up once; around 3.3% is in the top ten. The chain uses TRBV7-9 and TRBJ2-7; the match to TRBD1 covers 11 bases. Input material: PBMCs. The receptor comes from a woman aged 25 to 39 in good health and CMV-seronegative. As DNA, the CDR3 is TGTGCCAGCAGCACGGGACAGGGGGACGAGCAGTACTTC. Translation gives CASSTGQGDEQYF.